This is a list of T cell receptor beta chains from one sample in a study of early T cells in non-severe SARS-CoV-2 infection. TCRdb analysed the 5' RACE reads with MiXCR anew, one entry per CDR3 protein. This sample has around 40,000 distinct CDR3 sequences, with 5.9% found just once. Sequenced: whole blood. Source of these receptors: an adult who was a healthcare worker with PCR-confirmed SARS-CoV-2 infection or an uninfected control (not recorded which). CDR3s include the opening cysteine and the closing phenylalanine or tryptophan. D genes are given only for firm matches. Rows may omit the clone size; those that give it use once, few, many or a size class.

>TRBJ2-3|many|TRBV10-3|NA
CASGEKAMVGTQYF
TGTGCCTCCGGGGAAAAGGCTATGGTTGGTACGCAGTATTTT
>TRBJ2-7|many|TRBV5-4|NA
CASSLDSVDSYEQYF
TGTGCCAGCAGCTTGGATAGCGTAGACTCCTACGAGCAGTACTTC
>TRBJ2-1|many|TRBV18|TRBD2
CASSPPLAGSNNEQFF
TGTGCCAGCTCACCACCGTTAGCGGGATCCAACAATGAGCAGTTCTTC
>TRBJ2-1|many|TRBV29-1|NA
CSVNPPSSYNEQFF
TGCAGCGTGAACCCTCCGAGCTCCTACAATGAGCAGTTCTTC
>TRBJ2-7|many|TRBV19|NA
CATWDTYEQYF
TGTGCCACCTGGGATACCTACGAGCAGTACTTC
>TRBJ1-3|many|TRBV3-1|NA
CASSQVRSSGNTIYF
TGTGCCAGCAGCCAAGTACGGAGCTCTGGAAACACCATATATTTT
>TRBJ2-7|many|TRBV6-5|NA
CATLRWASPDSYEQYF
TGTGCCACCCTACGATGGGCGAGCCCCGACTCCTACGAGCAGTACTTC
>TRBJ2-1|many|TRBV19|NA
CASSMNFLDNEQFF
TGTGCCAGTAGTATGAACTTCCTTGACAATGAGCAGTTCTTC
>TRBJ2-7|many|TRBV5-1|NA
CASSLASPSLAGQYF
TGCGCCAGCAGCTTGGCCAGCCCGAGCTTGGCCGGCCAGTACTTC
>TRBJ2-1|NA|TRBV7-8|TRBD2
CASSSLGLVRAEQFF
TGTGCCAGCAGCTCCCTCGGACTAGTTAGAGCTGAGCAGTTCTTC
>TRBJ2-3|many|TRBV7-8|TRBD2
CASSLSGISNTQYF
TGTGCCAGCAGCTTAAGCGGGATCAGCAATACGCAGTATTTT
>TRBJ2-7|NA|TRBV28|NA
CASSLSGGLRREQYF
TGTGCCAGCAGTTTATCTGGGGGCCTCCGACGGGAGCAGTACTTC
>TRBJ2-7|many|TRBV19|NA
CASRKRTSSSYEQYF
TGTGCCAGTAGGAAAAGGACTTCGAGCTCCTACGAGCAGTACTTC
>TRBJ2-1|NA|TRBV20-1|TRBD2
CSAINAGGEKKQFF
TGCAGTGCTATCAACGCGGGAGGGGAAAAAAAGCAGTTCTTC
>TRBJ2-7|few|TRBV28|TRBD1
CASSETQGVSYEQYF
TGTGCCAGCAGCGAAACACAGGGGGTGTCCTACGAGCAGTACTTC
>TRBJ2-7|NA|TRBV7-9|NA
CASSGGGEQYF
TGTGCCAGCAGCGGCGGAGGCGAGCAGTACTTC
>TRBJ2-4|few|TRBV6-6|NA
CASSQTGLAKNIQYF
TGTGCCAGCAGCCAAACCGGACTAGCCAAAAACATTCAGTACTTC